One and the same sample provided the 23 T cell receptor beta chains below, sequenced in a study of shared clonotypes between healthy human individuals. Sequenced by immunoSEQ multiplex PCR; TCRdb stores in-frame clones only, minus some. Here the sample spans over a million clones, around 74% being singletons. The sequenced sample consisted of memory CD4+ T cells sorted from blood. As for subset: CD45RA-negative fraction. These receptors came from a man between 18 and 29 years old in good health.

V and J are TRBV6-4 and TRBJ2-1; 7 bases are a match to TRBD2. In germline, CDR1 is MRHNA, CDR2 SNTAGT. This CDR3 region has 15 residues. The ends lost 6 bases at V and 4 bases at J; junction bases unmatched: 9. CDR3 in DNA: TGTGCCAGCAGCGTCGGGCTAGCGGATTACAATGAGCAGTTCTTC. Translated: CASSVGLADYNEQFF.

About this clone: Other DNA sequences of this sample code for an identical CDR3. The chain combines TRBV2 with TRBJ2-1, with D perhaps matching TRBD2 (6 bases). The CDR3 has 12 amino acids. The V gene lost 3 bases and the J gene lost 10 bases, with 10 bases spanning the gap. Germline V gene sequence: CDR1 SNHLY, CDR2 FYNNEI. CDR3 nucleotide sequence: TGTGCCAGCAGTGATACTCGGGGGGAGCAGTTCTTC. It translates to CASSDTRGEQFF.

This clone has a handful of counts. This chain uses TRBV30 with TRBJ2-7; 9 positions match TRBD2. V was pared by 5 bases and J by 6 bases, with 11 bases of the junction left unmatched. The CDR3 sequence is 14 residues long. Germline-derived CDR1 and CDR2 are GTSNPN and SVGIG (reference sequence). CDR3 sequence reads: CAWGLALTGSEQYF. In DNA, the CDR3 is TGTGCCTGGGGACTAGCGCTAACTGGTTCCGAGCAGTACTTC.

The chain carries TRBV5-1 and TRBJ2-2, with 12 bases that match TRBD2. Trimming cost V 2 bases and J 1 base; bases outside gene matches: 6. The CDR3 has 18 residues. The V gene's germline CDR1 is SGHRS and CDR2 YFSETQ. CDR3 sequence reads: CASSFQTSGSGNTGELFF. As DNA, the CDR3 is TGCGCCAGCAGCTTCCAGACTAGCGGGAGCGGGAACACCGGGGAGCTGTTTTTT.

The count of this clone is one. The same CDR3 is also encoded by other DNA sequences in this sample. This chain connects TRBV5-1 to TRBJ2-1; D may be TRBD1 or TRBD2 (5 bases each). Trimming took 4 bases from V and 4 from J, leaving 9 bases between them. CDR1 and CDR2 (germline): SGHRS, YFSETQ. The CDR3 loop spans 13 amino acids. The CDR3 bases are TGCGCCAGCAGCCCGGGACCTTACAATGAGCAGTTCTTC. This encodes CASSPGPYNEQFF.

In regard to this clone: A junction end diverges from the germline sequence, so it may reflect a read error. The V and J genes are TRBV9 and TRBJ2-2, with D perhaps matching TRBD2 (5 bases). Germline CDR1 SGDLS, CDR2 YYNGEE. CDR3 length equals 18 residues. CDR3 nucleotides: TGTGCCAGCAGCGTACCGACGGACCCCAAGAGGGCCACCGAGGAGCTGTTTTTT. This codes for CASSVPTDPKRATEELFF.

The V and J genes are TRBV10-2 and TRBJ2-7; D unclear. Germline V gene data show CDR1 as WSHSY and CDR2 as SAAADI. The V and J ends lost 4 bases and 1 base respectively, with 11 bases between them. This CDR3 is built from 14 residues. The CDR3 coding sequence is TGCGCCAGCAGTGGAACAGTCGTTTCCTACGAGCAGTACTTC. This codes for CASSGTVVSYEQYF.

This clone was detected only once. Different DNA sequences within this sample yield the same CDR3. The chain recombines TRBV11-3 with TRBJ2-2, with a possible D match to TRBD2 (5 bases). The CDR3 has 13 residues. V lost 1 base to trimming and J lost 6 bases, with 6 bases between them. The germline V gene has CDR1 SGHNT and CDR2 YENEEA. This CDR3 reads CASSLVGAGELFF. CDR3 DNA sequence: TGTGCCAGCAGCTTAGTCGGGGCCGGGGAGCTGTTTTTT.

The V and J genes are TRBV27 and TRBJ2-7; 9 positions match TRBD1. This CDR3 has 13 amino acids. CDR1 and CDR2 from the germline V gene are MNHEY and SMNVEV (reference sequence). Trimming at V came to 7 bases and at J to 3 bases, leaving 4 bases not matched to a gene. The CDR3 region has the DNA TGTGCCAGCATGGGACAGGGCTACTACGAGCAGTACTTC. Its protein is CASMGQGYYEQYF.

The rearrangement links TRBV5-1 to TRBJ2-3; D not resolved. The CDR3 runs to 16 residues. CDR1 and CDR2 from the germline V gene are SGHRS and YFSETQ. V was cut by 4 bases and J by 0 bases, with 15 bases left in between. DNA of the CDR3: TGCGCCAGCAGCCCCGGAGCACTGCTTAGCACAGATACGCAGTATTTT. Protein: CASSPGALLSTDTQYF.

The chain links TRBV6-1 to TRBJ2-7, with no clear D. CDR1 and CDR2 (germline): MNHNS, SASEGT. V was trimmed by 3 bases and J by 7 bases, leaving 16 bases between them. This CDR3 comprises 14 residues. CDR3 nucleotide sequence: TGTGCCAGCAGTGAGACCAGGTTAACTGAGGAGCAGTACTTC. Translated, it gives CASSETRLTEEQYF.

This clone was found a few times. V gene TRBV5-1 combines with J gene TRBJ2-7; 10 nucleotides align to TRBD2. V lost 6 bases and J lost 3; bases outside the gene matches: 3. The CDR3 loop spans 13 amino acids. Germline CDR1 and CDR2: SGHRS and YFSETQ. CDR3 amino acids: CASKLAGNYEQYF. Here the CDR3 DNA reads TGCGCCAGCAAACTAGCGGGAAACTACGAGCAGTACTTC.

The V gene is TRBV29-1, the J gene TRBJ2-5; possibly TRBD1 for D (6 bases). The germline gives CDR1 SQVTM, CDR2 ANQGSEA. With 7 bases removed from V and 3 bases from J, the gap between germline ends came to 9 bases. The CDR3 length is 11 residues. The DNA of the CDR3 is TGCAGCGCGACAGGAAAAGAGACCCAGTACTTC. Its translation is CSATGKETQYF.

This clone was detected only a few times. The V and J genes are TRBV5-4 and TRBJ2-7, with TRBD2 as a possible D gene (5 bases). The ends were cut back, 6 bases at V and 5 bases at J, with 18 bases in the middle. The CDR3 is 14 amino acids. CDR1 and CDR2 (germline): SGHNT, YYREEE (reference sequence). CDR3 amino acids: CASKIDESGNEQYF. CDR3 nucleotides: TGTGCCAGCAAAATCGACGAATCCGGGAACGAGCAGTACTTC.

V usage is TRBV7-9 and J usage is TRBJ2-1; weak D call: TRBD1 (6 bases). The CDR3 extends over 16 amino acids. CDR1 and CDR2 (germline): SEHNR, FQNEAQ (reference sequence). The ends were cut back, 3 bases at V and 0 bases at J, with 12 bases in the middle. The CDR3 coding sequence is TGTGCCAGCAGCTTCGACAGGCCGAGCTCCTACAATGAGCAGTTCTTC. This encodes CASSFDRPSSYNEQFF.

In nucleotides, the CDR3 is TGTGCCAGCACGTTGAGCCTCTTTAGCGGCCTCACAGATACGCAGTATTTT. Translation: CASTLSLFSGLTDTQYF. The chain has TRBV2 and TRBJ2-3; possibly TRBD2 for D (6 bases). CDR1 is SNHLY and CDR2 is FYNNEI in the germline V gene. Trimming took off 7 bases at V and 2 bases at J, with 22 bases between the two ends. The length of the CDR3 is 17 residues. Variable domain in full (rest from reference TRBV2 and TRBJ2-3): EPEVTQTPSHQVTQMGQEVILRCVPISNHLYFYWYRQILGQKVEFLVSFYNNEISEKSEIFDDQFSVERPDGSNFTLKIRSTKLEDSAMYFCASTLSLFSGLTDTQYFGPGTRLTVL.

The rearrangement links TRBV10-3 to TRBJ2-2, with D hard to call. CDR1 is ENHRY and CDR2 is SYGVKD in the germline V gene. The CDR3 contains 13 residues. V lost 10 bases and J 4 bases, leaving 13 bases between the germline ends. For the CDR3, the DNA is TGTGCCACCCTTATGTATGGCACCGGGGAGCTGTTTTTT. Residues: CATLMYGTGELFF.

Points on this clone: The same CDR3 also results from other DNA sequences found in this sample. The chain joins TRBV30 to TRBJ1-3; no clear D. CDR3 length equals 12 residues. The germline V gene has CDR1 GTSNPN and CDR2 SVGIG (reference sequence). Trimming took 2 bases from V and 1 from J, leaving 3 bases between them. The CDR3 coding sequence is TGTGCCTGGAGTCTGTCTGGAAACACCATATATTTT. Its protein product is CAWSLSGNTIYF.

The gene calls are TRBV11-2 and TRBJ2-4; TRBD2 aligns across 7 bases. V lost 1 base to trimming and J lost 0 bases; unmatched junction nucleotides: 9. This CDR3 has 18 amino acids. Germline V gene lookup returns CDR1 SGHAT and CDR2 FQNNGV. In DNA form, the CDR3 reads TGTGCCAGCAGCTTAGGTGGTGTACGCGGGGGAGCCAAAAACATTCAGTACTTC. Residues: CASSLGGVRGGAKNIQYF.

Ten or more counts support this clone. The V gene is TRBV2, the J gene TRBJ2-1; D not resolved. V lost 6 bases to trimming and J lost 7 bases, with 16 bases between them. The CDR3 runs to 14 residues. The germline V gene encodes CDR1 SNHLY and CDR2 FYNNEI. The CDR3 sequence: CASSLTPGSNEQFF. CDR3 coding DNA: TGTGCCAGCAGCCTGACACCTGGGTCGAATGAGCAGTTCTTC.

This clone was found a few times. The gene calls are TRBV29-1 and TRBJ2-3, with D unresolved. Per the germline V gene, CDR1 is SQVTM and CDR2 is ANQGSEA. The CDR3 runs to 13 residues. V dropped 1 base and J dropped 3 bases, with 8 bases sitting between them. Here the CDR3 DNA reads TGCAGCGTTGAAGCCCCAAAAACAGATACGCAGTATTTT. As protein: CSVEAPKTDTQYF.

The chain carries TRBV11-2 and TRBJ2-7; D is undetermined. Trimming left V 0 bases short and J 2 bases short, with 11 bases between. The CDR3 sequence is 15 residues long. Germline V gene sequence: CDR1 SGHAT, CDR2 FQNNGV. CDR3 sequence: CASSLDSRAPYEQYF. The CDR3 DNA reads as TGTGCCAGCAGCTTAGACTCGAGAGCCCCCTACGAGCAGTACTTC.

This chain links TRBV7-2 with TRBJ1-2; a possible D gene is TRBD1 (5 bases). Trimming stripped 2 bases from V and 3 bases from J, with 7 bases between. CDR1 and CDR2 from the germline V gene are SGHTA and FQGNSA. CDR3 length: 13 residues. CDR3 bases: TGTGCCAGCAGCTTACCGGGACACTATGGCTACACCTTC. It encodes CASSLPGHYGYTF.